The 12 T cell receptor beta chains below were found in one sample sequenced in a study of blood T cell repertoires in COVID-19. Profiled with immunoSEQ multiplex PCR; TCRdb holds only in-frame clones, not every one. This repertoire shows over 40,000 clones, about 82% found once; its top ten account for approximately 15%. The sequencing sample was made of peripheral blood. The receptors derive from a human donor in a cohort sampled during active COVID-19.

V gene TRBV15 combines with J gene TRBJ1-2, with D maybe TRBD1 (6 bases). CDR1 is LNHNV, CDR2 YYDKDF, per germline (reference sequence). V was clipped by 0 bases and J by 3 bases, with 11 bases between them. The CDR3 loop spans 15 amino acids. The CDR3 spells CATSRDRDTHYGYTF. The CDR3 region has the DNA TGTGCCACCAGCAGAGATAGGGACACCCACTATGGCTACACCTTC.

The gene calls are TRBV7-9 and TRBJ1-1; maybe TRBD1 (5 bases). The CDR3 loop spans 15 amino acids. From germline, CDR1 is SEHNR and CDR2 FQNEAQ (reference sequence). Trimming cost V 5 bases and J 3 bases, with 16 bases left between them. For the CDR3, the DNA is TGTGCCAGCAGCCTCATATCCGGGGGGGACACTGAAGCTTTCTTT. Protein: CASSLISGGDTEAFF.

The J gene is TRBJ2-2, the V gene TRBV9, with D maybe TRBD1 (5 bases). The V gene's germline CDR1 is SGDLS and CDR2 YYNGEE. V lost 1 base and J lost 2, with 12 bases in between. This CDR3 region has 16 residues. CDR3 DNA sequence: TGTGCCAGCAGCGTACGGCAGGGCCCAAACACCGGGGAGCTGTTTTTT. It encodes CASSVRQGPNTGELFF. Looking up the rest from reference TRBV9 and TRBJ2-2 gives the full variable domain: DSGVTQTPKHLITATGQRVTLRCSPRSGDLSVYWYQQSLDQGLQFLIQYYNGEERAKGNILERFSAQQFPDLHSELNLSSLELGDSALYFCASSVRQGPNTGELFFGEGSRLTVL.

The V call is TRBV14, the J call TRBJ2-6; TRBD1 matches at 9 bases. Germline values: CDR1 SGHDN, CDR2 FVKESK. V lost 0 bases and J lost 0; bases outside the gene matches: 12. This CDR3 contains 21 residues. This chain's CDR3 is CASSQDRGWGQGYSGANVLTF. CDR3 DNA sequence: TGTGCCAGCAGCCAAGATAGGGGATGGGGACAGGGATACTCTGGGGCCAACGTCCTGACTTTC. The entire variable domain, with the rest obtained from reference TRBV14 and TRBJ2-6, is as follows: EAGVTQFPSHSVIEKGQTVTLRCDPISGHDNLYWYRRVMGKEIKFLLHFVKESKQDESGMPNNRFLAERTGGTYSTLKVQPAELEDSGVYFCASSQDRGWGQGYSGANVLTFGAGSRLTVL.

This chain links TRBV30 with TRBJ2-7; maybe TRBD1 (6 bases). CDR1 and CDR2 (germline): GTSNPN, SVGIG (reference sequence). The CDR3 is 13 residues long. V lost 2 bases to trimming and J lost 3 bases, with 11 bases between them. The CDR3 protein is CAWSRGSGYEQYF. The DNA for the CDR3 is TGTGCCTGGAGTAGGGGGAGCGGCTACGAGCAGTACTTC.

The chain couples TRBV4-1 to TRBJ2-1, with D possibly matching TRBD1 (5 bases). Germline CDR1 and CDR2: MGHRA and YSYEKL. Trimming took off 0 bases at V and 6 bases at J, with 12 bases between the two ends. The CDR3 sequence is 15 residues long. CDR3 sequence reads: CASSQDYRPVNEQFF. As DNA, the CDR3 is TGCGCCAGCAGCCAAGATTACAGGCCTGTCAATGAGCAGTTCTTC.

This clone was observed once. The V call is TRBV29-1, the J call TRBJ2-5; TRBD2 matches at 7 bases. V shed 4 bases and J 3 bases; nucleotides not matched to a gene: 8. The CDR3 has 14 residues. The germline V gene encodes CDR1 SQVTM and CDR2 ANQGSEA. CDR3 nucleotide sequence: TGCAGCGTTGTGCGGGGGAGTAAGAAAGAGACCCAGTACTTC. Protein: CSVVRGSKKETQYF.

The chain recombines TRBV20-1 with TRBJ2-2; 12 positions match TRBD2. CDR3 length equals 16 residues. The ends lost 3 bases at V and 6 bases at J; junction bases unmatched: 8. Germline V gene lookup returns CDR1 DFQATT and CDR2 SNEGSKA (reference sequence). CDR3 in DNA: TGCAGTGCTAGTGGTCCCCTAGCGGGGGGGCCCGGGGAGCTGTTTTTT. Translating it yields CSASGPLAGGPGELFF.

V is TRBV19 and J is TRBJ1-5, with 10 bases identical to TRBD1. Germline CDR1 LNHDA, CDR2 SQIVND (reference sequence). V lost 6 bases to trimming and J lost 4 bases; unmatched junction nucleotides: 6. CDR3 length: 15 amino acids. CDR3 region: CASSGRTGGNQPQHF. Written as DNA, the CDR3 is TGTGCCAGTAGCGGCCGGACAGGGGGAAATCAGCCCCAGCATTTT. Drawing the rest from reference TRBV19 and TRBJ1-5, the complete variable domain is DGGITQSPKYLFRKEGQNVTLSCEQNLNHDAMYWYRQDPGQGLRLIYYSQIVNDFQKGDIAEGYSVSREKKESFPLTVTSAQKNPTAFYLCASSGRTGGNQPQHFGDGTRLSIL.

The rearrangement links TRBV3-1 (or the pseudogene TRBV3-2) to TRBJ2-6, with D perhaps TRBD2 (5 bases). Germline V gene lookup returns CDR1 LGHDT and CDR2 YNNKEL (reference sequence). CDR3 size: 16 residues. V was cut by 3 bases and J by 3 bases, with 12 bases left in between. CDR3 protein: CASSQRQAGGANVLTF. The CDR3 DNA follows: TGTGCCAGCAGCCAGAGGCAGGCGGGTGGGGCCAACGTCCTGACTTTC.

The rearrangement joins TRBV9 to TRBJ2-3, with TRBD2 identical over 11 bases. Germline CDR1 reads SGDLS; CDR2 reads YYNGEE. The ends lost 3 bases at V and 5 bases at J; junction bases unmatched: 5. The CDR3 length is 15 residues. In DNA form, the CDR3 reads TGTGCCAGCAGCGGACCGGGACTAGCGGTAGATACGCAGTATTTT. Residues: CASSGPGLAVDTQYF. The whole variable domain, filled in from reference TRBV9 and TRBJ2-3, reads DSGVTQTPKHLITATGQRVTLRCSPRSGDLSVYWYQQSLDQGLQFLIQYYNGEERAKGNILERFSAQQFPDLHSELNLSSLELGDSALYFCASSGPGLAVDTQYFGPGTRLTVL.

V is TRBV7-3 and J is TRBJ2-4; 9 nucleotides agree with TRBD1. The V gene end was trimmed by 5 bases and the J gene end by 0 bases; junction bases not matched to a gene: 11. Germline V gene data show CDR1 as SGHTA and CDR2 as FQGTGA. There are 18 residues in the CDR3. The DNA for the CDR3 is TGTGCCAGCAGCCCCGGACAGGGGACGATCTTAGCCAAAAACATTCAGTACTTC. This codes for CASSPGQGTILAKNIQYF.